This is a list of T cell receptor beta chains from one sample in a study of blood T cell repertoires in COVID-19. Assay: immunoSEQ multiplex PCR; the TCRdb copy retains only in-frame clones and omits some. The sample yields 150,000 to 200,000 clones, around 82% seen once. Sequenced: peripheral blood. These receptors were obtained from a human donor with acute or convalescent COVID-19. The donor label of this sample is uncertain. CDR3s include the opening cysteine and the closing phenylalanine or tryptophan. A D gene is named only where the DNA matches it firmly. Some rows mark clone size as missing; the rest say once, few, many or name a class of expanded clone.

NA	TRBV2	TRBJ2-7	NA	CASSERPAYEQYF	TGTGCCAGCAGTGAGAGGCCAGCATACGAGCAGTACTTC
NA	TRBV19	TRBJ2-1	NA	CASNQGSSYNEQFF	TGTGCCAGTAATCAGGGCAGCTCCTACAATGAGCAGTTCTTC
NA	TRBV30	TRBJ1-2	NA	CAWSVWAGDKRYTF	TGTGCCTGGAGTGTATGGGCAGGGGACAAGCGCTACACCTTC
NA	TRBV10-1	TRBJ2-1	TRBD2	CASSGTSGFSYNEQFF	TGCGCCAGCAGTGGGACTAGCGGCTTCTCCTACAATGAGCAGTTCTTC
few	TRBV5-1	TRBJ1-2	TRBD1	CASSPGQPGGFYGYTF	TGCGCCAGCAGCCCGGGACAGCCAGGGGGTTTCTATGGCTACACCTTC
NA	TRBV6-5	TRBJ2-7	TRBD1	CASSPGTGIYEQYF	TGTGCCAGCAGTCCCGGGACAGGGATCTACGAGCAGTACTTC
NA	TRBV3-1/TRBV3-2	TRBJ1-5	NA	CASSRGPYSNQPQHF	TGTGCCAGCAGCCGAGGGCCCTATAGCAATCAGCCCCAGCATTTT
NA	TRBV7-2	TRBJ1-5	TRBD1	CASSSGTGVLNQPQHF	TGTGCCAGCAGCTCAGGGACAGGGGTCCTAAATCAGCCCCAGCATTTT
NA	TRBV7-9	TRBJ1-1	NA	CASSLTGVKTEAFF	TGTGCCAGCAGCCTAACGGGGGTTAAGACTGAAGCTTTCTTT
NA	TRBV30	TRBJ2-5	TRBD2	CAWSPAAGGIQETQYF	TGTGCCTGGAGTCCCGCGGCGGGGGGAATCCAAGAGACCCAGTACTTC
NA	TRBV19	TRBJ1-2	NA	CASSMGTAGGYGYTF	TGTGCCAGTAGTATGGGAACGGCAGGAGGGTATGGCTACACCTTC
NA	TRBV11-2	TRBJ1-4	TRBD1	CATSGTGHEKLFF	TGTGCCACCTCCGGGACAGGGCATGAAAAACTGTTTTTT
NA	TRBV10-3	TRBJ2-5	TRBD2	CAISESRVPGLAGGETQYF	TGTGCCATCAGTGAGTCGAGAGTCCCGGGACTAGCGGGAGGTGAGACCCAGTACTTC
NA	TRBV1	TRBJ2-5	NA	CTSSQDGPAGSKETQYF	TGCACCAGCAGCCAAGACGGCCCAGCGGGGAGTAAAGAGACCCAGTACTTC
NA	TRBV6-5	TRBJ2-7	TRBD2	CASFERSGSPYEQYF	TGTGCCAGTTTTGAACGGAGCGGGAGCCCCTACGAGCAGTACTTC
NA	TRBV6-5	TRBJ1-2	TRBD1	CASRETGTNYGYTF	TGTGCCAGCAGAGAGACAGGGACTAACTATGGCTACACCTTC